The 28 T cell receptor beta chains listed next were all sequenced from one sample in a study of cytomegalovirus exposure and HLA in healthy donors. It was with 60 Vbeta and 13 Jbeta primers that the PCR ran. Sequenced by immunoSEQ multiplex PCR; TCRdb stores in-frame clones only, minus some. The table shows some 140,000 clones, with 77% occurring only once. Sequencing was performed on PBMCs. These receptors were taken from a young man in good health and CMV-seronegative.

V gene TRBV6-6 combines with J gene TRBJ2-3, with 8 bases aligning to TRBD1. The CDR3 has 15 residues. CDR1 is MNHNY, CDR2 SVGAGI, per germline (reference sequence). V gave up 6 bases and J gave up 2 bases; unmatched junction bases: 7. This CDR3 reads CASSVGQGNTDTQYF. DNA for the CDR3: TGTGCCAGCAGCGTCGGACAGGGCAACACAGATACGCAGTATTTT.

The chain joins TRBV6-1 to TRBJ2-7; D gene unclear. V was trimmed by 0 bases and J by 0 bases, leaving 9 bases between them. Germline V gene data show CDR1 as MNHNS and CDR2 as SASEGT. The CDR3 has 15 amino acids. CDR3 nucleotide sequence: TGTGCCAGCAGTGAAGCGGCAGGAAGCTCCTACGAGCAGTACTTC. This translates into CASSEAAGSSYEQYF.

The chain combines TRBV6-5 with TRBJ1-4; D remains unclear. V was shortened by 7 bases and J by 5 bases, with 11 bases between the two germline ends. In germline, CDR1 is MNHEY, CDR2 SVGAGI. The CDR3 runs 13 residues. As DNA, the CDR3 is TGTGCCAGCATGGCGAGGGAGAATGAAAAACTGTTTTTT. Translated, it gives CASMARENEKLFF.

The CDR3 loop is CAISEGVDREVEETQYF. The CDR3 DNA sequence: TGTGCCATCAGTGAGGGAGTGGACAGGGAAGTCGAAGAGACCCAGTACTTC. The rearrangement links TRBV10-3 to TRBJ2-5; 8 bases match TRBD1. Germline CDR1 ENHRY, CDR2 SYGVKD. This CDR3 comprises 17 residues. Trimming took 2 bases from V and 3 from J; bases not matched to a gene: 11.

The CDR3 coding sequence is TGCAGCGTTACCGGGGGGAATGAGCAGTTCTTC. It specifies CSVTGGNEQFF. The chain is built from TRBV29-1 and TRBJ2-1; 7 bases align to TRBD2. The CDR3 totals 11 residues. Unmatched junction bases numbered 2, after V lost 5 bases and J lost 7 bases. Germline lookup yields CDR1 SQVTM and CDR2 ANQGSEA.

The rearrangement uses TRBV11-2 and TRBJ2-5; TRBD1 agrees at 8 bases. CDR1 and CDR2 from the germline V gene are SGHAT and FQNNGV. The CDR3 extends over 14 amino acids. The J segment lost 2 bases and the V segment lost 5 bases, leaving 4 bases of the junction unmatched. The CDR3 DNA reads TGTGCCAGCAGCCGGACAGGGAGTCAAGAGACCCAGTACTTC. It specifies CASSRTGSQETQYF.

The chain recombines TRBV9 with TRBJ2-2; TRBD2 agrees at 8 bases. CDR3 size: 14 residues. Germline V gives CDR1 SGDLS, CDR2 YYNGEE. Trimming removed 9 bases from V and 3 bases from J; junction bases left unmatched: 7. This CDR3 is CATERETDTGELFF. CDR3 DNA: TGTGCCACCGAGCGGGAGACCGACACCGGGGAGCTGTTTTTT.

This rearrangement joins TRBV19 to TRBJ1-2, with 7 bases aligning to TRBD1. V was pared by 6 bases and J by 2 bases, with 6 bases of the junction left unmatched. The CDR3 has 14 residues. CDR1 is LNHDA, CDR2 SQIVND, per germline (reference sequence). The DNA for the CDR3 is TGTGCCAGTAGCCCAGCACAGGGGAACTATGGCTACACCTTC. Translation gives CASSPAQGNYGYTF.

CDR3 region: CAWSPTGTTEQYF. The CDR3 bases are TGTGCCTGGAGTCCAACCGGGACAACCGAGCAGTACTTC. The chain uses TRBV30 and TRBJ2-7; TRBD1 might be the D (6 bases). This CDR3 is built from 13 residues. V lost 2 bases and J 6 bases, leaving 14 bases between the germline ends. The germline CDR1 and CDR2 sequences are GTSNPN and SVGIG (reference sequence).

This chain connects TRBV27 to TRBJ2-7, with 8 bases fitting TRBD1. The CDR3 has 15 residues. Germline CDR1 is MNHEY and CDR2 is SMNVEV (reference sequence). J lost 0 bases, V lost 4 bases, and 5 bases had no gene match. This CDR3 reads CASSSGTGSSYEQYF. The CDR3 bases are TGTGCCAGCAGTTCAGGGACAGGAAGCTCCTACGAGCAGTACTTC.

The J gene is TRBJ2-2, the V gene TRBV12-5; maybe TRBD1 (5 bases). The CDR3 spans 14 residues. Trimming cost V 3 bases and J 6 bases, with 11 bases left between them. From germline, CDR1 is LGHNT and CDR2 FRNRAP. CDR3 sequence (DNA): TGTGCTAGTGGTTTACAGGCGAGAGCCGGGGAGCTGTTTTTT. Translated, it gives CASGLQARAGELFF.

This rearrangement joins TRBV19 to TRBJ2-7; tentatively, D is TRBD2 (6 bases). This CDR3 contains 14 residues. The V and J ends lost 7 bases and 8 bases respectively, with 21 bases between them. Germline V gene sequence: CDR1 LNHDA, CDR2 SQIVND (reference sequence). CDR3 nucleotide sequence: TGTGCCAGTAATGCCGGGGGAGAAACAGTTAAGCAGTACTTC. Encoded protein: CASNAGGETVKQYF.

Only a few counts were recorded for this clone. The chain has TRBV30 and TRBJ2-5; maybe TRBD1 (5 bases). The CDR3 extends over 13 amino acids. V lost 5 bases and J 5 bases, leaving 15 bases between the germline ends. Germline V lookup: CDR1 GTSNPN, CDR2 SVGIG (reference sequence). The CDR3 loop is CAWAFQGEETQYF. Written as DNA, the CDR3 is TGTGCCTGGGCTTTTCAGGGCGAGGAGACCCAGTACTTC.

V usage is TRBV18 and J usage is TRBJ2-5; 14 nucleotides match TRBD2. CDR1 and CDR2 (germline): KGHSH, LQKENI. CDR3 length equals 16 residues. The V segment lost 6 bases and the J segment 7 bases; nucleotides outside the gene matches: 10. The CDR3 here is CASSRGLAGGEGTQYF. The CDR3 nucleotides are TGTGCCAGCTCCCGAGGACTAGCGGGGGGAGAAGGGACCCAGTACTTC.

This sequence joins TRBV7-2 and TRBJ2-1; 9 bases line up with TRBD2. Germline V gene sequence: CDR1 SGHTA, CDR2 FQGNSA. CDR3 size: 14 residues. V gave up 3 bases and J gave up 5 bases; unmatched junction bases: 2. The CDR3 DNA reads as TGTGCCAGCAGCTTTCTAGCGGGAAACAATGAGCAGTTCTTC. The encoded protein is CASSFLAGNNEQFF.

This clone was found once. The chain uses TRBV6-5 and TRBJ1-4, with 9 bases that match TRBD1. This CDR3 is 16 amino acids long. V shed 2 bases and J 3 bases; nucleotides not matched to a gene: 4. The germline CDR1 and CDR2 sequences are MNHEY and SVGAGI. This CDR3 is CASSYTTGGPNEKLFF. The CDR3 DNA follows: TGTGCCAGCAGTTACACAACAGGGGGCCCTAATGAAAAACTGTTTTTT.

The CDR3 nucleotides read TGCGCCAGCAGCCAAGACCGGGTCCACCTCAATCAGCCCCAGCATTTT. Its protein is CASSQDRVHLNQPQHF. The genes are TRBV4-1 and TRBJ1-5; no clear D gene. Deletions cut 0 bases from V and 3 bases from J, with 12 bases between. There are 16 residues in the CDR3. The germline CDR1 and CDR2 sequences are MGHRA and YSYEKL.

This rearrangement joins TRBV5-8 to TRBJ1-2, with D possibly being TRBD1 (5 bases). Germline V gene sequence: CDR1 SGHTS, CDR2 YDEGEE. V was trimmed by 4 bases and J by 13 bases, leaving 11 bases between them. The CDR3 runs to 10 residues. The CDR3 loop is CASSDYRSTF. In nucleotides, the CDR3 is TGTGCCAGCAGCGATTACAGGTCCACCTTC. Drawing the rest from reference TRBV5-8 and TRBJ1-2, the complete variable domain is EAGVTQSPTHLIKTRGQQATLRCSPISGHTSVYWYQQALGLGLQFLLWYDEGEERNRGNFPPRFSGRQFPNYSSELNVNALELEDSALYLCASSDYRSTFGSGTRLTVV.

This chain uses TRBV5-1 with TRBJ2-1, with 9 bases aligning to TRBD2. CDR3 length: 16 residues. Germline V gene lookup returns CDR1 SGHRS and CDR2 YFSETQ. V lost 0 bases and J lost 4; bases outside the gene matches: 5. The CDR3: CASSLATSGSYNEQFF. In DNA, the CDR3 is TGCGCCAGCAGCTTGGCGACTAGCGGATCTTACAATGAGCAGTTCTTC.

Remarks on this clone: An end of the junction differs from the germline gene, which may be a read error. The chain joins TRBV7-9 to TRBJ2-7, with D hard to call. In germline, CDR1 is SEHNR, CDR2 FQNEAQ (reference sequence). CDR3 length equals 12 residues. The CDR3 here is CSSSLNSHEQYF. The CDR3 coding sequence is TGTTCCAGCAGCTTAAACTCCCACGAGCAGTACTTC.

This chain links TRBV15 with TRBJ2-7; 7 bases match TRBD1. CDR1 and CDR2 (germline): LNHNV, YYDKDF (reference sequence). The ends lost 1 base at V and 2 bases at J; junction bases unmatched: 2. This CDR3 region has 14 residues. The CDR3 protein is CATSRGQGAYEQYF. CDR3 sequence (DNA): TGTGCCACCAGCAGAGGACAGGGCGCCTACGAGCAGTACTTC.

This rearrangement joins TRBV4-1 to TRBJ1-4; TRBD1 agrees at 9 bases. Germline V lookup: CDR1 MGHRA, CDR2 YSYEKL. The CDR3 runs to 16 residues. Losses at the gene ends were 1 base for V and 6 bases for J; bases not matched to a gene: 6. The CDR3 DNA reads TGCGCCAGCAGCCAAGTCGCGGGACAGGGCTATGAAAAACTGTTTTTT. Its protein is CASSQVAGQGYEKLFF.

This chain links TRBV5-4 with TRBJ2-5; a possible D gene is TRBD1 (5 bases). V was shortened by 2 bases and J by 2 bases, with 13 bases between the two germline ends. Looked up from germline, CDR1 is SGHNT and CDR2 is YYREEE (reference sequence). This CDR3 has 15 amino acids. CDR3 DNA sequence: TGTGCCAGCAGCTTAGCCGGAAGGGGTCAAGAGACCCAGTACTTC. Its translation is CASSLAGRGQETQYF.

This chain connects TRBV9 to TRBJ1-2; 7 bases are a match to TRBD1. With V trimmed by 0 bases and J by 8 bases, 10 bases remained unmatched. Germline loops: CDR1 SGDLS, CDR2 YYNGEE. The CDR3 length is 15 residues. CDR3 loop: CASSVVPGGKEGYTF. CDR3 DNA sequence: TGTGCCAGCAGCGTAGTTCCAGGGGGTAAGGAGGGCTACACCTTC.

The V call is TRBV9, the J call TRBJ2-5; a weak D match, TRBD2 (6 bases). The CDR3 consists of 11 residues. The germline gives CDR1 SGDLS, CDR2 YYNGEE. Between the trimmed V and J ends, which lost 7 bases and 5 bases, there was a span of 9 bases. In DNA form, the CDR3 reads TGTGCCAGCGCCCGGGGGGAGACCCAGTACTTC. This translates into CASARGETQYF.

The chain links TRBV5-1 to TRBJ2-1; 9 positions match TRBD2. V was clipped by 1 base and J by 6 bases; unmatched bases: 8. Germline V CDR1 and CDR2: SGHRS, YFSETQ. This CDR3 has 16 residues. Written as DNA, the CDR3 is TGCGCCAGCAGCTTGAGCGCGGCGGGAGGGCCCAATGAGCAGTTCTTC. It encodes CASSLSAAGGPNEQFF.

This rearrangement joins TRBV29-1 to TRBJ2-5; D is ambiguous. The V and J ends lost 4 bases and 0 bases respectively, with 12 bases between them. The germline V gene encodes CDR1 SQVTM and CDR2 ANQGSEA. The CDR3 extends over 14 amino acids. The CDR3 nucleotides are TGCAGCGTTGGGTCGCCTACCCACCAAGAGACCCAGTACTTC. This gives the protein CSVGSPTHQETQYF.

This chain uses TRBV10-3 with TRBJ2-5; 8 positions agree with TRBD1. Germline V gene lookup returns CDR1 ENHRY and CDR2 SYGVKD. This CDR3 spans 14 amino acids. V lost 6 bases and J lost 4; bases outside the gene matches: 7. CDR3 DNA sequence: TGTGCCATCAGCGACGCAGGGGGCGCAGAGACCCAGTACTTC. It encodes CAISDAGGAETQYF.